This T cell receptor beta chain was captured by sequencing in a study of T cell responses to AZD1222 COVID-19 vaccine. Trimming at V came to 5 bases and at J to 5 bases, leaving 12 bases not matched to a gene. Germline values: CDR1 LNHDA, CDR2 SQIVND (reference sequence). This CDR3 has 16 amino acids. Sequenced by immunoSEQ multiplex PCR; TCRdb stores in-frame clones only, minus some. The sample shows 95,000 to 150,000 clones, about 92% of them seen only once. Here the sequenced sample was peripheral blood, taken on day 0 of MenACWY control vaccination. The V gene is TRBV19, the J gene TRBJ1-2, with 9 positions matching TRBD1. This TCR was sampled from an adult in good health. The CDR3 spells CASSPWEGQGLYGYTF. CDR3 nucleotide sequence: TGTGCCAGTAGTCCATGGGAGGGACAGGGTTTGTATGGCTACACCTTC.